This T cell receptor beta chain was retrieved from a study of beta chain features in type 1 diabetes. cDNA synthesis used the whole RNA isolate, giving expressed TCRB sequences. Clones were sequenced by immunoSEQ multiplex PCR, and TCRdb holds only the in-frame ones, with some missing. The data show fewer than 500,000 clones, more than 11% seen once. This clonotype originated in a man aged 30 to 39 in good health. Sequenced sample: naive CD4+ T cells from blood.

The CDR3 reads CASSLLGSERKLFF. The CDR3 DNA reads TGTGCCAGCAGCTTGTTAGGTTCCGAGAGAAAACTGTTTTTT. The V call is TRBV5-6, the J call TRBJ1-4; D gene ambiguous. V shed 1 base and J shed 10 bases, with 14 bases lying between them. Per germline, CDR1 SGHDT and CDR2 YYEEEE. This CDR3 is built from 14 residues.